One and the same sample provided the 3 T cell receptor beta chains below, sequenced in a study of blood T cell repertoires in COVID-19. Profiling relied on immunoSEQ multiplex PCR, and the TCRdb table lists in-frame clones only, not all of them. The sample includes some 70,000 clones, 80% of them seen just once. The sequenced sample consisted of peripheral blood. The receptors derive from a human donor in a cohort sampled during active COVID-19.

The rearrangement joins TRBV28 to TRBJ2-7, with 8 nucleotides matching TRBD2. Germline V lookup: CDR1 MDHEN, CDR2 SYDVKM. The trim removed 0 bases at V and 4 bases at J, leaving 11 bases unmatched. This CDR3 is 17 amino acids long. The CDR3 nucleotides are TGTGCCAGCAGTTTATGGGGGTGGGGTAGCGGGGCTTACGAGCAGTACTTC. Translating it yields CASSLWGWGSGAYEQYF.

The chain uses TRBV19 and TRBJ2-7, with 8 bases fitting TRBD2. Germline lookup yields CDR1 LNHDA and CDR2 SQIVND (reference sequence). CDR3 length equals 15 residues. Trimming at V came to 5 bases and at J to 0 bases, leaving 6 bases not matched to a gene. CDR3 amino acids: CASSLSGASSYEQYF. CDR3 in DNA: TGTGCCAGTAGTCTTAGCGGGGCTAGCTCCTACGAGCAGTACTTC.

The rearrangement uses TRBV6-5 and TRBJ2-7; D is perhaps TRBD2 (6 bases). With 7 bases removed from V and 4 bases from J, the gap between germline ends came to 8 bases. There are 11 residues in the CDR3. From germline, CDR1 is MNHEY and CDR2 SVGAGI. The CDR3 DNA is TGTGCCAGCACACGGGAGTACGAGCAGTACGTC. Amino acids: CASTREYEQYV.